This TCR beta chain was sequenced in a study of shared clonotypes between healthy human individuals. The overall study: CD4 naive and memory got three plates each, CD8 naive two, CD8 memory one. Regarding the study as a whole: Relative to clonotypes present in all four donors, those not shared had lower generation probabilities. Four donors shared 5% to 5.5% of their naive CD4 clonotypes.

Those who donated, Caucasian adults without exception, all lived in Nashville, Tennessee. Concerning this clone itself: Its target is unknown.

Trimming cost V 0 bases and J 5 bases, with 22 bases left between them. Germline V gene lookup returns CDR1 ENHRY and CDR2 SYGVKD. CDR3 length: 18 amino acids. The assay was immunoSEQ multiplex PCR, and TCRdb's table has in-frame clones only and misses some. Of roughly 2 million clones in the sample, approximately 95% were seen once. The clonotype originates from a man in his late teens or twenties in good health. Sequencing used naive CD4+ T cells sorted from blood. Subset described: CD45RA+ positively selected. This chain uses TRBV10-3 with TRBJ2-5; perhaps TRBD2 as D (6 bases). DNA for the CDR3: TGTGCCATCAGTGAGTCACCAAGGAGGGGCCCGTCCGGGGAGACCCAGTACTTC. Translation gives CAISESPRRGPSGETQYF.